A selection of T cell receptor beta chains follows, all from one sample in a study of regulatory T cells in long-lasting Graves disease. TCRdb independently ran MiXCR on the multiplex PCR reads; one entry per CDR3 protein. Of about 350,000 distinct CDR3 sequences in the sample, 16% were seen once. These data were likewise used in another study, on T cells in Graves' hyperthyroidism and ophthalmopathy.

Here the sequenced sample was peripheral blood mononuclear cells (PBMCs), taken at new diagnosis, from a patient treated with antithyroid drugs. Receptor source: a man aged 40-50 years with Graves disease. Both conserved end residues are part of each CDR3. The D gene is left open where the match is weak. The size entry is marked missing in some rows and otherwise reads once, few, many or a size class.

J	size	D	V	DNA	CDR3
TRBJ2-1	many	TRBD1	TRBV5-1	TGCGCCAGCCAAACCCAGGGGGCCTACAATGAGCAGTTCTTC	CASQTQGAYNEQFF
TRBJ2-5	many	TRBD2	TRBV20-1	TGCAGTGCTTCCGGACTAGCGGGGGGGCACGGCTTC	CSASGLAGGHGF
TRBJ2-3	.	TRBD2	TRBV19	TGTGCCAGTAGTACGGGACTAGTCTCAGATACGCAGTATTTT	CASSTGLVSDTQYF
TRBJ2-7	many	.	TRBV3-1	TGTGCCAGCAGCCAAGATCAGGGGACGCGGAGGAACGAGCAGTACTTC	CASSQDQGTRRNEQYF
TRBJ2-6	many	TRBD1	TRBV7-9	TGTGCCAGCAGCTTAGGACAGGGGACTGGGGCCAACGTCCTGACTTTC	CASSLGQGTGANVLTF
TRBJ2-7	.	TRBD1	TRBV6-1	TGTGCCAGCAGAAGACTGGGACAGGGGGCGTACGAGCAGTACTTC	CASRRLGQGAYEQYF
TRBJ2-1	once	.	TRBV18	TGTGCCAGCTCACCACCGGGCAGGGTATCGTCCTACAATGAGCAGTTCTTC	CASSPPGRVSSYNEQFF
TRBJ1-2	few	.	TRBV2	TGTGCCAGCAGTGGCATACAATACGATGGCTACACCTTC	CASSGIQYDGYTF
TRBJ1-1	.	TRBD1	TRBV10-3	TGTGCCATCAGTGGGCCGGGACAGGGTAAGACTGAAGCTTTCTTT	CAISGPGQGKTEAFF
TRBJ2-3	many	.	TRBV7-2	TGTGCCAGCAGCCTCCGGAGAGGCATGGGGACGCAGTATTTT	CASSLRRGMGTQYF
TRBJ2-3	many	.	TRBV7-3	TGTGCCAGCAGCTTATCGGGTCGGGTGACTCAAGATACGCAGTATTTT	CASSLSGRVTQDTQYF
TRBJ1-1	many	.	TRBV6-1	TGTGCCAGCACACCCCCGGGCGCGGCGAACACTGAAGCTTTCTTT	CASTPPGAANTEAFF
TRBJ1-3	many	.	TRBV28	TGTGCCAGCATCTATTGGGGGGCTTCTGGAAACACCATATATTTT	CASIYWGASGNTIYF
TRBJ2-3	.	TRBD1	TRBV24-1	TGTGCCACCAGTGATTTGGGCCAGGGGGCGCCCACAGATACGCAGTATTTT	CATSDLGQGAPTDTQYF
TRBJ2-1	few	.	TRBV29-1	TGCAGCGCACCTCCGGACAGAGATTACAATGAGCAGTTCTTC	CSAPPDRDYNEQFF
TRBJ1-1	.	.	TRBV4-1	TGCGCCAGCAGCCAAGGAGGGGGGGGGACCACTGAAGCTTTCTTT	CASSQGGGGTTEAFF
TRBJ2-1	many	TRBD1	TRBV20-1	TGCAGTGCTAGACAGGGGGCAGCTTACAATGAGCAGTTCTTC	CSARQGAAYNEQFF
TRBJ1-5	.	TRBD1	TRBV20-1	TGCAGTGCTGGGGACAGGGGGCTTCAGCCCCAGCATTTT	CSAGDRGLQPQHF
TRBJ1-1	once	TRBD1	TRBV2	TGTGCCAGCACTTCGGACAGGGGGCATACTGAAGCTTTCTTT	CASTSDRGHTEAFF
TRBJ1-3	many	TRBD1	TRBV10-3	TGTGCCATCAGTGAGTGGGGGACAGCCGTACCTGGAAACACCATATATTTT	CAISEWGTAVPGNTIYF
TRBJ2-7	few	.	TRBV15	TGTGCCACCAGCATAGGACAGATAAAATACGAGCAGTACTTC	CATSIGQIKYEQYF
TRBJ1-6	many	TRBD1	TRBV6-1	TGTGCCAGCAGTGACGGACAGGGGAATTCACCCCTCCACTTT	CASSDGQGNSPLHF
TRBJ1-4	.	TRBD1	TRBV25-1	TGTGCCAGCAGTGAATCCCCGCAGGGGGTTAATGAAAAACTGTTTTTT	CASSESPQGVNEKLFF
TRBJ1-3	.	.	TRBV9	TGTGCCAGCAGCGTGGAGGGCTACCTCTCTGGAAACACCATATATTTT	CASSVEGYLSGNTIYF
TRBJ2-3	many	TRBD1	TRBV24-1	TGTGCCACCAGTGACCCCGGACAGGGGGGAGATACGCAGTATTTT	CATSDPGQGGDTQYF
TRBJ1-2	many	TRBD1	TRBV5-6	TGTGCCAGCAGCACCGGACAGGTCGGTGGCTACACCTTC	CASSTGQVGGYTF
TRBJ1-3	few	.	TRBV4-1	TGCGCCAGCAGACAGACAGGCTCTGGAAACACCATATATTTT	CASRQTGSGNTIYF
TRBJ1-6	.	.	TRBV14	TGTGCCAGCAGCCAAGAGGGACCGACTTATTCACCCCTCCACTTT	CASSQEGPTYSPLHF
TRBJ2-7	few	.	TRBV5-1	TGCGCCAGCAGCTTACCAGGGGACTCCTACGAGCAGTACTTC	CASSLPGDSYEQYF
TRBJ2-1	.	.	TRBV5-1	TGCGCCAGCAGCTTGCCGGGACTTGGAGACAATGAGCAGTTCTTC	CASSLPGLGDNEQFF
TRBJ1-1	many	.	TRBV9	TGTGCCAGCAGCGTAGGAGGAATAGGCACTGAAGCTTTCTTT	CASSVGGIGTEAFF
TRBJ1-6	many	TRBD1	TRBV28	TGTGCCAGCAGTTTAGGCGCCATGACAGGGTTTTCACCCCTCCACTTT	CASSLGAMTGFSPLHF
TRBJ2-6	many	TRBD2	TRBV12-3/TRBV12-4	TGTGCCAGCAGTTTTACTAGCGGGGCTGGGGCCAACGTCCTGACTTTC	CASSFTSGAGANVLTF
TRBJ2-1	many	.	TRBV11-3	TGTGCCAGCAGCTTATGGGGAGAGACGTTGCAGTTCTTC	CASSLWGETLQFF
TRBJ2-7	.	.	TRBV12-3/TRBV12-4	TGTGCCAGCAGTTACACCCCACGCATAGTCGACGACGAGCAGTACTTC	CASSYTPRIVDDEQYF
TRBJ1-5	many	.	TRBV30	TGTGCCTGGAGCGCTGACAGAATCAATCAGCCCCAGCATTTT	CAWSADRINQPQHF
TRBJ2-2	few	.	TRBV5-1	TGCGCCAGCAGCGTCTCAGGGGCGAACACCGGGGAGCTGTTTTTT	CASSVSGANTGELFF
TRBJ2-1	many	.	TRBV3-1	TGTGCCAGCAGCCAGGGCGCCTACAATGAGCAGTTCTTC	CASSQGAYNEQFF
TRBJ2-5	few	.	TRBV19	TGTGCCAGTAGTATAGGGCAAGAGACCCAGTACTTC	CASSIGQETQYF
TRBJ2-1	.	TRBD1	TRBV20-1	TGCAGTGCTAGAGATTGGCCAGGGGGCTACAATGAGCAGTTCTTC	CSARDWPGGYNEQFF
TRBJ2-7	many	TRBD1	TRBV18	TGTGCCAGCTCACCGGGCACAGGGGGCTGGGTCGAGCAGTACTTC	CASSPGTGGWVEQYF
TRBJ2-3	many	.	TRBV4-2	TGTGCCAGCAGCCAAGATCTCGGGGGAGCCTTCACAGATACGCAGTATTTT	CASSQDLGGAFTDTQYF
TRBJ1-6	few	.	TRBV20-1	TGCAGTGCTAGAGTCCCAGATTATAATTCACCCCTCCACTTT	CSARVPDYNSPLHF
TRBJ1-5	.	.	TRBV20-1	TGCAGTGCTAACCTCCCCGGGGCCGATAGCAATCAGCCCCAGCATTTT	CSANLPGADSNQPQHF
TRBJ2-3	many	TRBD2	TRBV6-1	TGTGCCAGCAGTGAAGGGCCGGGACTAACTAGCACAGATACGCAGTATTTT	CASSEGPGLTSTDTQYF
TRBJ1-4	many	TRBD1	TRBV2	TGTGCCAGCAGTGTCGGACAGGGTGATGAAAAACTGTTTTTT	CASSVGQGDEKLFF
TRBJ2-7	many	TRBD1	TRBV27	TGTGCCAGCAGTTGGACAGGGTTCTACGAGCAGTACTTC	CASSWTGFYEQYF